This TCR beta chain derives from a study of molecular identifiers for immune sequencing clone quantification. The CDR3 extends over 16 amino acids. The germline V gene encodes CDR1 SGHVS and CDR2 FQNEAQ. V lost 5 bases and J lost 5; bases outside the gene matches: 12. This clonotype is medium-sized. TCRdb fed the PCR reads into MiXCR, producing one record per CDR3 protein. Of 8,500 to 11,000 distinct CDR3 sequences listed, 15% to 20% are singletons. This clonotype was sampled from a human donor in good health. Some libraries in this study had Jurkat cell RNA spiked in. The sequencing input was naive CD8+ T cells from blood, with Jurkat cell RNA spiked in. The subset was: FACS-sorted CD8+CD4-CCR7+CD45RA+ naive T cells. The chain uses TRBV7-8 and TRBJ2-5; 9 bases map to TRBD2. In DNA, the CDR3 is TGTGCCAGCAGCCCATTAGCGGGAGAGGGGAGGGAGACCCAGTACTTC. This sequence encodes CASSPLAGEGRETQYF.